This T cell receptor (beta chain) was recovered during a study of shared clonotypes between healthy human individuals. Findings of the study overall: Naive subsets generally had larger estimated richness than memory subsets. Donors were few, which limited the genetic and exposure-history diversity represented.

In the original workflow: Filtering differed because ImmunoSEQ produced junction-only sequences that carried no quality scores. The protocol was immunoSEQ multiplex PCR, while the TCRdb copy is restricted to in-frame clones and leaves out a portion. V and J calls and clone size are copied from that table; D and trimming were computed from the DNA. The sample carries about 580,000 clones, 95% to 98% recorded once. The V and J ends lost 4 bases and 4 bases, in that order; junction bases with no gene match: 12. CDR1 and CDR2 from the germline V gene are SGHRS and YFSETQ. CDR3 size: 16 residues. Note on this clone: Its antigen is not known.

Positively selected for CCR7, the CD45RO-negative cells used as naive CD8 cells excluded terminally differentiated effector memory CD45RA+ cells. This chain links TRBV5-1 with TRBJ2-7; 9 bases match TRBD1. The source is a man aged 25 to 40 in good health. The material sequenced was naive CD8+ T cells sorted from blood. CDR3 DNA: TGCGCCAGCAGCCGAGGGGGGACAGGGACTAAGTACGAGCAGTACTTC. Translated: CASSRGGTGTKYEQYF.